The 22 T cell receptor beta chains given below trace back to one sample, sequenced in a study of CD8+ T cells in alopecia areata. After isolation, RNA underwent reverse transcription to generate cDNA as the sequencing template. Clones were read by immunoSEQ multiplex PCR, and TCRdb kept only the in-frame ones, dropping some. This sample has 150,000 to 200,000 clones, with about two thirds found just once. Regarding treatment: oral pan-JAK inhibitor, 5-10 mg twice daily. Sequencing used CD4+ T cells sorted from blood, obtained at week 4, from a patient treated with tofacitinib. These receptors were taken from a human donor with alopecia areata.

This clone was seen a single time. The chain employs TRBV25-1 and TRBJ1-1; D not certain. The CDR3 covers 14 residues. V was pared by 4 bases and J by 4 bases, with 13 bases between. Germline CDR1 is MGHDK and CDR2 is SYGVNS. CDR3 amino acids: CASSGVGWGTEAFF. Here the CDR3 DNA reads TGTGCCAGCAGTGGGGTGGGGTGGGGCACTGAAGCTTTCTTT.

This clone occurred once. The rearrangement links TRBV30 to TRBJ1-2; TRBD1 matches 7 bases. Germline lookup yields CDR1 GTSNPN and CDR2 SVGIG (reference sequence). The CDR3 consists of 14 residues. V was pared by 2 bases and J by 2 bases, with 5 bases of the junction left unmatched. The DNA of the CDR3 is TGTGCCTGGAGTACCGTGACAGGGAACTATGGCTACACCTTC. It translates to CAWSTVTGNYGYTF. Using reference TRBV30 and TRBJ1-2 for the parts outside the CDR3, the full variable domain is SQTIHQWPATLVQPVGSPLSLECTVEGTSNPNLYWYRQAAGRGLQLLFYSVGIGQISSEVPQNLSASRPQDRQFILSSKKLLLSDSGFYLCAWSTVTGNYGYTFGSGTRLTVV.

CDR3 sequence reads: CASSVGPGGQETQYF. In DNA form, the CDR3 reads TGTGCCAGCAGCGTAGGCCCAGGGGGCCAAGAGACCCAGTACTTC. J is TRBJ2-5 and V is TRBV9, with TRBD1 matching 7 bases. J gave up 1 base and V 0 bases, and 3 bases lay outside the gene matches. The CDR3 covers 15 residues. The V gene's germline CDR1 is SGDLS and CDR2 YYNGEE.

This clone was picked up a small number of times. The chain combines TRBV29-1 with TRBJ1-1, with TRBD1 as a possible D gene (6 bases). The CDR3 has 12 residues. Germline lookup yields CDR1 SQVTM and CDR2 ANQGSEA. The CDR3 reads CSGIQGNTEAFF. The CDR3 DNA sequence: TGCAGTGGAATACAGGGGAACACTGAAGCTTTCTTT.

This chain uses TRBV13 with TRBJ1-6; TRBD1 aligns across 8 bases. Germline trimming cut 7 bases from V and 8 bases from J; bases unmatched to any gene: 10. The CDR3 runs 15 residues. Germline CDR1 is PRHDT and CDR2 is FYEKMQ (reference sequence). DNA of the CDR3: TGTGCCAGCACACTAAGGACAGGGCGCGATTCACCCCTCCACTTT. This gives the protein CASTLRTGRDSPLHF.

This chain connects TRBV4-2 to TRBJ2-3; D is undetermined. CDR1 and CDR2 (germline): LGHNA, YNFKEQ. The CDR3 is 16 residues long. Trimming pared 1 base from V and 3 bases from J, leaving 14 bases between. CDR3 loop: CASSQVPGLGTDTQYF. In DNA form, the CDR3 reads TGTGCCAGCAGCCAAGTCCCAGGCTTAGGTACAGATACGCAGTATTTT.

The J gene is TRBJ2-3, the V gene TRBV5-4; D is possibly TRBD2 (6 bases). This CDR3 region has 15 residues. The ends were cut back, 0 bases at V and 4 bases at J, with 12 bases in the middle. Germline-derived CDR1 and CDR2 are SGHNT and YYREEE (reference sequence). CDR3 nucleotides: TGTGCCAGCAGCTTGGGATGGGCTAGCGCAGATACGCAGTATTTT. It is translated as CASSLGWASADTQYF. Filled out from reference TRBV5-4 and TRBJ2-3, the complete variable domain reads ETGVTQSPTHLIKTRGQQVTLRCSSQSGHNTVSWYQQALGQGPQFIFQYYREEENGRGNFPPRFSGLQFPNYSSELNVNALELDDSALYLCASSLGWASADTQYFGPGTRLTVL.

This clone was seen once. The gene calls are TRBV4-1 and TRBJ2-5; 7 bases match TRBD2. The V gene's germline CDR1 is MGHRA and CDR2 YSYEKL. The CDR3 has 15 residues. V trimming: 8 bases; J trimming: 1 base; junction bases outside the gene matches: 10. The CDR3 here is CASARLAVIQETQYF. CDR3 in DNA: TGCGCCAGCGCGAGGCTAGCGGTGATCCAAGAGACCCAGTACTTC.

The gene calls are TRBV7-2 and TRBJ2-4; D call uncertain. Germline loops: CDR1 SGHTA, CDR2 FQGNSA. This CDR3 contains 16 residues. V lost 4 bases and J lost 0, with 13 bases in between. The chain's CDR3 is CASSYETSLAKNIQYF. Here the CDR3 DNA reads TGTGCCAGCAGCTACGAGACAAGTCTAGCCAAAAACATTCAGTACTTC.

This rearrangement joins TRBV30 to TRBJ2-1; 7 positions match TRBD2. The CDR3 is 13 residues long. V shed 0 bases and J 9 bases; nucleotides not matched to a gene: 5. The germline gives CDR1 GTSNPN, CDR2 SVGIG (reference sequence). CDR3 sequence reads: CAWSVLASGEQFF. The CDR3 region has the DNA TGTGCCTGGAGTGTACTAGCGTCGGGTGAGCAGTTCTTC. Supplemented by reference TRBV30 and TRBJ2-1, the full variable domain reads SQTIHQWPATLVQPVGSPLSLECTVEGTSNPNLYWYRQAAGRGLQLLFYSVGIGQISSEVPQNLSASRPQDRQFILSSKKLLLSDSGFYLCAWSVLASGEQFFGPGTRLTVL.

This clone was counted only a few times. The chain combines TRBV29-1 with TRBJ1-5; 9 positions match TRBD1. Per germline, CDR1 SQVTM and CDR2 ANQGSEA. The CDR3 loop spans 13 amino acids. V was pared by 7 bases and J by 5 bases, with 6 bases of the junction left unmatched. The CDR3 bases are TGCAGCGGCGCGACAGGGGGAGATCAGCCCCAGCATTTT. Amino acid sequence: CSGATGGDQPQHF.

The V call is TRBV5-4, the J call TRBJ1-2, with a tentative D call TRBD1 (6 bases). V was cut by 4 bases and J by 3 bases, with 19 bases left in between. Germline V CDR1 and CDR2: SGHNT, YYREEE (reference sequence). The CDR3 is made up of 16 amino acids. Written as DNA, the CDR3 is TGTGCCAGCAGCAACGGGGGGCTCCGCCGGGACTATGGCTACACCTTC. Translated, it gives CASSNGGLRRDYGYTF. Complete variable domain (other parts from reference TRBV5-4 and TRBJ1-2): ETGVTQSPTHLIKTRGQQVTLRCSSQSGHNTVSWYQQALGQGPQFIFQYYREEENGRGNFPPRFSGLQFPNYSSELNVNALELDDSALYLCASSNGGLRRDYGYTFGSGTRLTVV.

V and J are TRBV2 and TRBJ1-6; 8 bases map to TRBD1. Per the germline V gene, CDR1 is SNHLY and CDR2 is FYNNEI. J was trimmed by 10 bases and V by 4 bases; bases with no gene match: 6. This CDR3 is 14 amino acids long. CDR3 coding DNA: TGTGCCAGCAGTGCTGACAGGGGACGATCACCCCTCCACTTT. This translates into CASSADRGRSPLHF.

This chain joins TRBV18 and TRBJ1-5, with D perhaps TRBD1 (6 bases). Germline-derived CDR1 and CDR2 are KGHSH and LQKENI. The CDR3 totals 14 residues. The V and J ends lost 4 bases and 5 bases respectively, with 12 bases between them. This CDR3 reads CASSRKTGDQPQHF. In DNA, the CDR3 is TGTGCCAGCTCACGGAAGACAGGTGATCAGCCCCAGCATTTT. The full variable domain, completed using reference TRBV18 and TRBJ1-5, is NAGVMQNPRHLVRRRGQEARLRCSPMKGHSHVYWYRQLPEEGLKFMVYLQKENIIDESGMPKERFSAEFPKEGPSILRIQQVVRGDSAAYFCASSRKTGDQPQHFGDGTRLSIL.

This chain connects TRBV7-9 to TRBJ2-2, with D perhaps assigned TRBD1 or TRBD2 (6 bases each). The CDR3 is 16 residues long. Trimming left V 1 base short and J 4 bases short, with 13 bases between. Per germline, CDR1 SEHNR and CDR2 FQNEAQ (reference sequence). The CDR3 DNA sequence: TGTGCCAGCAGCTTAGGTCCGGGGGCGGCCACCGGGGAGCTGTTTTTT. Amino acids: CASSLGPGAATGELFF. Combining the CDR3 with reference TRBV7-9 and TRBJ2-2 gives the whole variable domain DTGVSQNPRHKITKRGQNVTFRCDPISEHNRLYWYRQTLGQGPEFLTYFQNEAQLEKSRLLSDRFSAERPKGSFSTLEIQRTEQGDSAMYLCASSLGPGAATGELFFGEGSRLTVL.

The V call is TRBV4-1, the J call TRBJ2-1; weak D call: TRBD1 (6 bases). The CDR3 spans 12 residues. Germline values: CDR1 MGHRA, CDR2 YSYEKL. Trimming pared 8 bases from V and 9 bases from J, leaving 14 bases between. The CDR3 sequence is CASYRDGGEQFF. CDR3 sequence (DNA): TGCGCCAGCTACAGGGACGGCGGTGAGCAGTTCTTC.

The chain carries TRBV4-2 and TRBJ2-7; TRBD1 matches 9 bases. The junction had 9 bases not matched to a gene; V was cut back by 0 bases and J by 6 bases. The germline V gene has CDR1 LGHNA and CDR2 YNFKEQ. The CDR3 spans 16 residues. For the CDR3, the DNA is TGTGCCAGCAGCCAAGATACCCGGGGACAGGGAACCGAGCAGTACTTC. Residues: CASSQDTRGQGTEQYF.

The gene calls are TRBV4-2 and TRBJ1-6, with TRBD1 matching over 7 bases. The junction had 12 bases not matched to a gene; V was cut back by 6 bases and J by 10 bases. CDR1 LGHNA and CDR2 YNFKEQ come from the germline V gene. The CDR3 consists of 15 residues. The CDR3 DNA follows: TGTGCCAGCAGGCCCGGGACAGCTAAGGACTCACCCCTCCACTTT. The encoded protein is CASRPGTAKDSPLHF.

Here the CDR3 reads CASSPPEGRKTEAFF. CDR3 bases: TGTGCCAGTAGTCCCCCCGAGGGGCGCAAGACTGAAGCTTTCTTT. The V gene is TRBV19, the J gene TRBJ1-1, with a weak D call TRBD1 (5 bases). The CDR3 spans 15 residues. Germline V gene sequence: CDR1 LNHDA, CDR2 SQIVND (reference sequence). V lost 5 bases to trimming and J lost 5 bases, with 18 bases between them. The whole variable domain, remainder taken from reference TRBV19 and TRBJ1-1, is DGGITQSPKYLFRKEGQNVTLSCEQNLNHDAMYWYRQDPGQGLRLIYYSQIVNDFQKGDIAEGYSVSREKKESFPLTVTSAQKNPTAFYLCASSPPEGRKTEAFFGQGTRLTVV.

The chain joins TRBV2 to TRBJ2-3; D uncertain. From germline, CDR1 is SNHLY and CDR2 FYNNEI. This CDR3 contains 15 residues. V was shortened by 1 base and J by 4 bases, with 12 bases between the two germline ends. CDR3 nucleotide sequence: TGTGCCAGCAGTGAAGGAGGCCGTGTGCCAGATACGCAGTATTTT. Amino acid sequence: CASSEGGRVPDTQYF. Drawing the rest from reference TRBV2 and TRBJ2-3, the complete variable domain is EPEVTQTPSHQVTQMGQEVILRCVPISNHLYFYWYRQILGQKVEFLVSFYNNEISEKSEIFDDQFSVERPDGSNFTLKIRSTKLEDSAMYFCASSEGGRVPDTQYFGPGTRLTVL.

The genes are TRBV5-1 and TRBJ2-3, with D maybe TRBD1 (6 bases). Germline CDR1 is SGHRS and CDR2 is YFSETQ. The CDR3 contains 13 residues. V was cut by 4 bases and J by 6 bases, with 12 bases left in between. CDR3: CASSTQGADTQYF. The DNA of the CDR3 is TGCGCCAGCAGCACACAGGGTGCTGATACGCAGTATTTT.

This clone was found a few times. The gene calls are TRBV29-1 and TRBJ2-7; maybe TRBD2 (7 bases). Germline V gene lookup returns CDR1 SQVTM and CDR2 ANQGSEA. The CDR3 runs to 12 residues. The V end lost 7 bases, the J end lost 7 bases, and 17 bases lay between the germline ends. CDR3 region: CSGLGGRGEQYF. In DNA, the CDR3 is TGCAGCGGGCTCGGGGGGCGCGGAGAGCAGTACTTC.